This TCR beta chain was recovered during a study of radiation and T cells in renal cell carcinoma. With regard to this clone: Its antigen is unidentified.

Germline CDR1 is MNHNS and CDR2 is SASEGT. Trimming removed 6 bases from V and 8 bases from J, with 13 bases in between. The CDR3 totals 13 residues. Overall study findings and caveats: Top tumor clonotypes rose in blood 2 weeks post-radiation, then contracted.

Noted time point: baseline pretreatment blood. As to treatment: 15 Gy SBRT to primary tumor, nephrectomy 4 weeks later. Radiation-treated patients gave blood at baseline, week 2 and week 4. Profiling relied on immunoSEQ multiplex PCR, and the TCRdb table lists in-frame clones only, not all of them. The table has about 150,000 clones, 88% seen once; the top ten hold 12%. This receptor was obtained from a woman in her forties or fifties with renal cell carcinoma. The chain combines TRBV6-1 with TRBJ2-2; perhaps TRBD2 as D (6 bases). This specimen consisted of blood, obtained from a patient whose treatment included radiotherapy and nephrectomy. This chain's CDR3 is CASRRDSHGELFF. CDR3 coding DNA: TGTGCCAGCAGGCGGGACTCCCATGGGGAGCTGTTTTTT.